This TCR beta chain was identified during a study of cytomegalovirus exposure and HLA in healthy donors. This clone has just a few counts. Its antigen is as yet unknown. Measured with immunoSEQ multiplex PCR; TCRdb has only the in-frame clones, and not every one. The data show roughly 150,000 clones, 75% to 90% seen once. V was cut by 5 bases and J by 3 bases, with 10 bases left in between. The CDR3 runs to 13 residues. Germline loops: CDR1 SNHLY, CDR2 FYNNEI. Study findings and constraints: Cytomegalovirus-associated TCR beta chains were listed, numbering under 200. With high specificity and sensitivity, the classifier reportedly diagnosed cytomegalovirus status. Clusters of TCRs from the first cohort tended to co-occur in the approximately 130 validation repertoires (as a later analysis found). Rarity characterized most TCR sequences, yet some public TCRs appeared in many donors.

The receptor was derived from a woman in her late teens or twenties in good health and CMV-seronegative. Sequencing used PBMCs. The chain links TRBV2 to TRBJ1-1, with D unresolved. The CDR3 coding sequence is TGTGCCAGCAGTACCTTTCGGGACACTGAAGCTTTCTTT. Amino acid sequence: CASSTFRDTEAFF.